These 9 T cell receptor beta chains were sequenced from one sample in a study of blood T cell repertoires in COVID-19. Generated by immunoSEQ multiplex PCR, the TCRdb table keeps only in-frame clones and is missing some. In the table there are fewer than 350,000 clones, less than 85% of which are singletons. Input material: PBMCs or T cells enriched from blood (not recorded which). The receptor set was obtained from a woman in her 30s who had been exposed to COVID-19.

This chain connects TRBV24-1 to TRBJ1-2; TRBD1 might be the D (5 bases). Trimming took 2 bases from V and 6 from J, leaving 9 bases between them. The CDR3 spans 13 residues. Germline V gives CDR1 KGHDR, CDR2 SFDVKD. CDR3 amino acids: CATSDYQGNGYTF. The CDR3 DNA reads as TGTGCCACCAGTGATTACCAGGGCAATGGCTACACCTTC.

This rearrangement joins TRBV19 to TRBJ1-4; tentative D call: TRBD1 (6 bases). Trimming took off 5 bases at V and 2 bases at J, with 15 bases between the two ends. The CDR3 runs to 16 residues. Germline loops: CDR1 LNHDA, CDR2 SQIVND (reference sequence). The CDR3 coding sequence is TGTGCCAGTAGTGACCGACAGGTGCTTACTAATGAAAAACTGTTTTTT. Its protein product is CASSDRQVLTNEKLFF.

This clone has a single count. The chain carries TRBV30 and TRBJ2-7, with 7 positions matching TRBD2. V gave up 4 bases and J gave up 1 base; unmatched junction bases: 7. The CDR3 covers 14 residues. Germline lookup yields CDR1 GTSNPN and CDR2 SVGIG (reference sequence). The CDR3 protein is CAWTVTGGSYEQYF. CDR3 bases: TGTGCCTGGACGGTAACGGGGGGATCCTACGAGCAGTACTTC. Looking up the rest from reference TRBV30 and TRBJ2-7 gives the full variable domain: SQTIHQWPATLVQPVGSPLSLECTVEGTSNPNLYWYRQAAGRGLQLLFYSVGIGQISSEVPQNLSASRPQDRQFILSSKKLLLSDSGFYLCAWTVTGGSYEQYFGPGTRLTVT.

This rearrangement joins TRBV2 to TRBJ1-6; 9 bases align to TRBD1. The CDR3 contains 15 residues. J lost 6 bases, V lost 7 bases, and 7 bases had no gene match. Germline CDR1 SNHLY, CDR2 FYNNEI. This chain's CDR3 is CASTEGTGSNSPLHF. The CDR3 bases are TGTGCCAGCACGGAAGGGACAGGGAGTAATTCACCCCTCCACTTT.

This chain connects TRBV5-4 to TRBJ2-2; possibly TRBD2 for D (7 bases). V was pared by 0 bases and J by 3 bases, with 12 bases between. CDR3 length: 16 amino acids. Germline-derived CDR1 and CDR2 are SGHNT and YYREEE (reference sequence). The CDR3 region is CASSLVRGGDTGELFF. In DNA, the CDR3 is TGTGCCAGCAGCTTGGTCAGGGGAGGGGACACCGGGGAGCTGTTTTTT.

The chain uses TRBV12-3 or TRBV12-4 and TRBJ2-3; no definite D call. V lost 6 bases to trimming and J lost 6 bases, with 10 bases between them. The CDR3 loop spans 12 amino acids. The CDR3 here is CASSNLGDTQYF. The CDR3 DNA follows: TGTGCCAGCAGCAACCTGGGCGATACGCAGTATTTT.

The CDR3 nucleotides are TGTGCCAGCACCTTTAGGGACATTCCTCCAGGTGGCTACACCTTC. Its protein is CASTFRDIPPGGYTF. The chain joins TRBV6-5 to TRBJ1-2; a possible D gene is TRBD1 (6 bases). The CDR3 is 15 residues long. Trimming shortened V by 7 bases and J by 7 bases, and 22 bases separated the two germline ends. Germline assignment: CDR1 MNHEY and CDR2 SVGAGI.

The chain uses TRBV11-2 and TRBJ1-6; a possible D gene is TRBD1 (6 bases). Trimming removed 5 bases at V and 4 bases at J, with 15 bases between. Germline V gene sequence: CDR1 SGHAT, CDR2 FQNNGV. The CDR3 runs to 16 residues. CDR3 DNA: TGTGCCAGCAGCACACAAGACAGGCGGTATAATTCACCCCTCCACTTT. Residues: CASSTQDRRYNSPLHF.

The chain employs TRBV4-3 and TRBJ1-4, with D unclear. Deletions cut 0 bases from V and 2 bases from J, with 10 bases between. CDR1 LGHNA and CDR2 YSLEER come from the germline V gene. The CDR3 is 16 residues long. The CDR3 sequence: CASSQDPTRTNEKLFF. The CDR3 coding sequence is TGCGCCAGCAGCCAAGACCCGACAAGGACTAATGAAAAACTGTTTTTT.